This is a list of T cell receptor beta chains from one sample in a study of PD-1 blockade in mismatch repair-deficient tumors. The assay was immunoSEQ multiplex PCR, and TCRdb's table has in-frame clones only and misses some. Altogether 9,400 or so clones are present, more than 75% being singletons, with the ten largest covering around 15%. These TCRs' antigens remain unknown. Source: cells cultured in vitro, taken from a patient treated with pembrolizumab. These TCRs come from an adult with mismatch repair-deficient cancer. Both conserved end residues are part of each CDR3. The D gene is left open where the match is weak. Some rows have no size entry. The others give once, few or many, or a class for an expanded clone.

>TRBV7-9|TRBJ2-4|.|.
CASSSTRILAKNIQYF
TGTGCCAGCAGCTCGACCCGGATTCTAGCCAAAAACATTCAGTACTTC
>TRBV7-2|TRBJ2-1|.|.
CASSLTGSSYNEQFF
TGTGCCAGCAGCTTAACCGGGAGCTCCTACAATGAGCAGTTCTTC
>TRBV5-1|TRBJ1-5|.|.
CASSLGLYSNQPQHF
TGCGCCAGCAGCTTGGGGTTGTATAGCAATCAGCCCCAGCATTTT
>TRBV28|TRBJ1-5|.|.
CASSHNVGPYQPQHF
TGTGCCAGCAGCCACAACGTCGGGCCGTATCAGCCCCAGCATTTT
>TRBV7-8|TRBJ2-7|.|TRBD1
CASSLGRDRPYEQYF
TGTGCCAGCAGCTTAGGACGGGACAGGCCCTACGAGCAGTACTTC
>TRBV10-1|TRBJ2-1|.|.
CASSPASGQYNEQFF
TGCGCCAGCAGCCCCGCTAGCGGACAGTACAATGAGCAGTTCTTC
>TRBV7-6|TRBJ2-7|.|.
CASSTRQSPGEQYF
TGTGCCAGCAGCACCCGACAGTCCCCTGGCGAGCAGTACTTC
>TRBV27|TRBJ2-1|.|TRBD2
CASSVALTSGSYNEQFF
TGTGCCAGCAGTGTAGCCCTGACTAGCGGGAGCTACAATGAGCAGTTCTTC
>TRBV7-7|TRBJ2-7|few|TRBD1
CASSYDRDYEQYF
TGTGCTAGCAGCTACGACAGGGACTACGAGCAGTACTTC
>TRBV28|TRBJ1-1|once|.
CASSLVPGTEAFF
TGTGCCAGCAGTTTAGTTCCCGGCACTGAAGCTTTCTTT
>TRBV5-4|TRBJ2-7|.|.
CASSTVTGSEQYF
TGTGCCAGCAGCACAGTAACAGGGTCCGAGCAGTACTTC
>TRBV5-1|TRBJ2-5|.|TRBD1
CASSPGTVGETQYF
TGCGCCAGCAGCCCCGGGACAGTGGGAGAGACCCAGTACTTC
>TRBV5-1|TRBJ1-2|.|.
CASSPGTFGYGYTF
TGCGCCAGCAGCCCGGGGACATTTGGCTATGGCTACACCTTC
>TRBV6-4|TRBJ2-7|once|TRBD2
CASSEFGGSEQYF
TGTGCCAGCAGTGAATTCGGGGGGAGCGAGCAGTACTTC
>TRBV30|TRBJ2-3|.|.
CAWSSGERATDTQYF
TGTGCCTGGAGTTCGGGGGAGAGGGCCACAGATACGCAGTATTTT
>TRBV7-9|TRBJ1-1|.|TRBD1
CASSPGQWNTEAFF
TGTGCCAGCAGCCCGGGACAGTGGAACACTGAAGCTTTCTTT
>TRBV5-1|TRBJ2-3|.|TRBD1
CASSWDSVTDTQYF
TGCGCCAGCAGCTGGGACAGTGTGACAGATACGCAGTATTTT
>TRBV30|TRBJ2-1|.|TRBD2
CAWGGTSGRYNEQFF
TGTGCCTGGGGGGGGACTAGCGGGAGGTACAATGAGCAGTTCTTC
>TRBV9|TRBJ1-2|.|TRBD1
CASSERTGGQGYTF
TGTGCCAGCAGCGAGAGGACAGGGGGCCAAGGCTACACCTTC
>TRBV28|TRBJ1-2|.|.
CASSPPFNYGYTF
TGTGCCAGCTCGCCGCCCTTCAACTATGGCTACACCTTC
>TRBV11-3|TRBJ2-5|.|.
CASSLVEVQTQYF
TGTGCCAGCAGCTTAGTGGAAGTTCAGACCCAGTACTTC
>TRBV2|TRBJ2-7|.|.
CASSYYEQYF
TGTGCCAGCAGTTACTACGAGCAGTACTTC
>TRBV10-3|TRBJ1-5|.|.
CAISEGDSNQPQHF
TGTGCCATCAGTGAGGGGGATAGCAATCAGCCCCAGCATTTT
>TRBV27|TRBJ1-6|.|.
CASHGGYNSPLHF
TGTGCCAGCCACGGGGGGTACAATTCACCCCTCCACTTT
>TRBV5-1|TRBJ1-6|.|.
CASSWTFDSYNSPLHF
TGCGCCAGCAGCTGGACATTCGACTCCTATAATTCACCCCTCCACTTT
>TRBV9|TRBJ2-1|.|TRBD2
CASRRTSGSSYNEQFF
TGTGCCAGCAGGCGGACTAGCGGGTCTTCCTACAATGAGCAGTTCTTC
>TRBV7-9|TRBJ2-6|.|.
CASSLAGANVLTF
TGTGCCAGCAGCTTAGCTGGGGCCAACGTCCTGACTTTC
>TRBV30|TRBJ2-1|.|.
CAWRRGTPYNEQFF
TGTGCCTGGAGACGCGGGACCCCCTACAATGAGCAGTTCTTC
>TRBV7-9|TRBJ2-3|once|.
CASSSLGGGPTDTQYF
TGTGCCAGCAGCTCCCTGGGGGGCGGGCCCACAGATACGCAGTATTTT
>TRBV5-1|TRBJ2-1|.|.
CASTHPGDHEQFF
TGCGCCAGCACCCATCCCGGAGACCATGAGCAGTTCTTC
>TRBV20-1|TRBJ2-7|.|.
CSVRASYEQYF
TGCAGTGTGAGGGCCTCCTACGAGCAGTACTTC
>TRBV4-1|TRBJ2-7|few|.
CASSRSDSYEQYF
TGCGCCAGCAGCCGGTCTGACTCCTACGAGCAGTACTTC
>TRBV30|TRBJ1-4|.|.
CAWSVTKLPTFATNEKLFF
TGTGCCTGGAGTGTAACCAAACTTCCTACTTTCGCAACTAATGAAAAACTGTTTTTT
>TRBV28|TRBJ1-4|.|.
CASTSGGINEKLFF
TGTGCCAGCACCTCGGGGGGGATTAATGAAAAACTGTTTTTT
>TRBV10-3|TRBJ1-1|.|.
CAIRTDYTEAFF
TGTGCCATTAGGACGGACTACACTGAAGCTTTCTTT
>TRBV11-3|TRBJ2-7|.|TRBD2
CASSPSGRVTYEQYF
TGTGCCAGCAGCCCAAGCGGGAGGGTAACCTACGAGCAGTACTTC
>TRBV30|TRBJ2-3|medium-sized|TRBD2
CASPLAGSTDTQYF
TGTGCCTCGCCCTTAGCGGGTAGCACAGATACGCAGTATTTT
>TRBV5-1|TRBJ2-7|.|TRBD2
CASSLDLAGVEQYF
TGCGCCAGCAGCTTGGACCTAGCGGGAGTCGAGCAGTACTTC
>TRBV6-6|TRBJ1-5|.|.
CASSSSGFGQPQHF
TGTGCCAGCAGTTCCTCAGGGTTCGGTCAGCCCCAGCATTTT
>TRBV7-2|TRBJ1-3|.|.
CASGTGGFGNTIYF
TGTGCCAGCGGGACGGGGGGCTTTGGAAACACCATATATTTT
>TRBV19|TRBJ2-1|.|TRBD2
CASSSAGGPNEQFF
TGTGCCAGTAGTTCAGCGGGAGGGCCGAATGAGCAGTTCTTC
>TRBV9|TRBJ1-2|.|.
CASSVEGQGVNGYTF
TGTGCCAGCAGCGTAGAGGGGCAGGGAGTTAATGGCTACACCTTC
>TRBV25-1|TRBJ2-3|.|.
CASSEFRATDTQYF
TGTGCCAGCAGTGAATTTAGGGCCACAGATACGCAGTATTTT
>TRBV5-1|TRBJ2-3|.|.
CASSLRQRTDTQYF
TGCGCCAGCAGCTTGAGACAGCGCACAGATACGCAGTATTTT
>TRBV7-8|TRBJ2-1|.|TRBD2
CASSGREMWSSYNEQFF
TGTGCCTCTAGCGGGAGGGAGATGTGGAGCTCCTACAATGAGCAGTTCTTC
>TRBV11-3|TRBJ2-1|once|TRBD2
CASSLVTVASGGYNEQFF
TGTGCCAGCAGCTTAGTCACTGTGGCTAGCGGAGGGTACAATGAGCAGTTCTTC
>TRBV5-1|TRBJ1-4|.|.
CASSWGPTTNEKLFF
TGCGCCAGCAGCTGGGGACCCACAACTAATGAAAAACTGTTTTTT
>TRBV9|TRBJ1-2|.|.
CASSVDTRYGYTF
TGTGCCAGCAGCGTAGACACCCGCTATGGCTACACCTTC
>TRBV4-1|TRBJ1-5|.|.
CASSPTRNQPQHF
TGCGCCAGCAGCCCCACTAGAAATCAGCCCCAGCATTTT
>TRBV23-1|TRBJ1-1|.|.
CASSQESRGGPEAFF
TGCGCCAGCAGTCAGGAGTCGCGGGGTGGGCCTGAAGCTTTCTTT
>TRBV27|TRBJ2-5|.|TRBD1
CARIDRVEETQYF
TGTGCCAGGATCGACAGGGTCGAAGAGACCCAGTACTTC
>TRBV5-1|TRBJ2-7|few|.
CASSLDGVYEQYF
TGCGCCAGCAGCTTGGATGGGGTCTACGAGCAGTACTTC
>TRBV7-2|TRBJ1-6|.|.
CASTFGQYNSPLHF
TGTGCCAGCACTTTCGGACAGTATAATTCACCCCTCCACTTT